Described below is a single T cell receptor (beta chain) sequence and its context. No antigen is known for it. At one of its ends the junction is not consistent with the germline gene, which may arise from a read error. Blood RNA was extracted from unsorted whole blood using TRIzol reagent, and germline DNA was obtained with the DNeasy Blood & Tissue kit. Chronic HBV infection was present in the patients, and the patients were treatment-naive at sampling. About 4 milliliters of peripheral blood were collected into K2EDTA tubes before surgery. Starting from approximately 460 ng total RNA, TCRbeta-specific cDNA was produced by reverse transcription with a constant-region primer and ProtoScript II reverse transcriptase. Three nested multiplex PCR rounds, following a slightly modified ARM-PCR procedure, were used to build the TCRbeta libraries. The first two PCR rounds used multiplex TRBV1-TRBV30 forward primers with a Cbeta reverse primer, each for about 9 cycles. A final 25-cycle PCR with Deep VentR polymerase added sample barcodes and Illumina adapters. Before sequencing, amplicons of 200-500 bp were purified from gel using a QIAquick gel extraction kit. TCRbeta amplicons were sequenced on an Illumina HiSeq 2500 with 250-bp paired-end reads. Per the original workflow: Trimmomatic v0.33 was used to quality-trim the reads, and FLASH v1.2.11 was used to merge paired reads so that full CDR3 sequences could be recovered. V, D and J germline segments were assigned to the rearranged TCRbeta sequences by MiGEC v1.2.1b. Clonotype statistics and Shannon-Wiener diversity indices were computed with VDJtools v1.0.0. Except for diversity analysis, only the 250 most abundant clonotypes of each sample were used in subsequent analyses to reduce sampling bias. The public reads were reanalyzed by TCRdb: fastp trimming at Q25, MiXCR alignment, in-frame beta chains only. A single entry per CDR3 protein holds the most common genes and DNA from its merged rows. TCRdb's processing, not the authors' own work, is the source of the V and J calls. Present in this sample are 200,000 or so distinct CDR3 sequences, approximately 65% of which were seen just once. The ten largest clones add up to approximately 7% of the sample.

This record belongs to a study of tumor-infiltrating lymphocytes in primary liver carcinoma (dated by TCRdb to the late 2010s). For the wider study: Between late 2015 and March 2016, several patients in China with histopathologically diagnosed primary liver carcinoma had surgical resection. Of the five patients, three men and two women aged 30 to 69 years, four had hepatocellular carcinoma and one had combined HCC and intrahepatic cholangiocarcinoma. The five patients had tumors of stage T1-T3 N0M0, with maximum diameters ranging from about 4 to 11 cm. Each sample produced roughly 3.65 to 7.13 million productive TCRbeta reads, and read depth showed no significant difference between tissue types. TCRbeta repertoire sequencing, expression microarrays and whole-exome sequencing were combined in the study across five regions of each liver tumor, with adjacent normal tissue and blood also included. A total of 35 or so specimens from 5 patients, comprising approximately 25 tumor regions, 5 adjacent noncancerous liver tissues and 5 peripheral blood samples, were covered by TCRbeta repertoire sequencing. Technical replicate repertoires showed high reproducibility, with mean shared-clone rates roughly 0.87 and correlation coefficients above 0.95.

The CDR3 numbers 16 residues from cysteine through phenylalanine. The only DNA kept is the CDR3, 48 bases in frame from the first base. Reading the germline V gene gives CDR1 SGHVS and CDR2 FQNEAQ. Results the study describes overall, beyond this receptor: Comparison of CD4+ and CD8+ T cell repertoires was precluded by the use of bulk unsorted samples. Only 4 or 5 patients were included in the study, and the authors note that the findings should be validated in a larger study. Because sequencing covered only the TCR beta chain and unpaired alpha chains were not captured, true repertoire diversity is likely underestimated. A significantly larger repertoire fraction was made up by the top 250 clones in tumors than in blood (p = 0.039). Repertoire overlap was higher between tumor regions (mean around 35%) than tumor-adjacent (approximately 17%) or tumor-blood (14%) pairs, consistent with antigen-driven expansion.

This TCR came from a woman aged 55-70 years with primary liver carcinoma and hepatitis B virus infection. Sequencing was carried out using peripheral blood. The chain was built from TRBV7-8 and TRBJ1-1, and the D gene may be TRBD1, 6 bases matching. CDR3 sequence: CASSLEMGHLNSEAFF. The base sequence is TGTGCCAGCAGCTTAGAAATGGGACACCTGAACTCTGAAGCTTTCTTT.